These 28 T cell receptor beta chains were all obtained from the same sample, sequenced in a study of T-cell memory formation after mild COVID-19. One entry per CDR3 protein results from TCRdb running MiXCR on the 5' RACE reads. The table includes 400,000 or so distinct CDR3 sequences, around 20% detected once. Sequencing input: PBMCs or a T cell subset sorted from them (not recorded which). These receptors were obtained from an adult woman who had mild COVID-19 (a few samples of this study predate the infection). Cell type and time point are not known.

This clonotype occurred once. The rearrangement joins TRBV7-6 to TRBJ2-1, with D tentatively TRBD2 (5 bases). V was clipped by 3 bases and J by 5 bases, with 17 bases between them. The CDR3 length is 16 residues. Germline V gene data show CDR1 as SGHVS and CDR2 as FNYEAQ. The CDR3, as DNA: TGTGCCAGCAGCTTCGGAGGTGCCCGGACTCACAATGAGCAGTTCTTC. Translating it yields CASSFGGARTHNEQFF.

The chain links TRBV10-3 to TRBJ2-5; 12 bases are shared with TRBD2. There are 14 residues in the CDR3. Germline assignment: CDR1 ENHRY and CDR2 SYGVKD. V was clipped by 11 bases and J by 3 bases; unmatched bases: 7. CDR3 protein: CASRLAGAKETQYF. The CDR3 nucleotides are TGTGCCTCAAGACTAGCGGGGGCCAAAGAGACCCAGTACTTC.

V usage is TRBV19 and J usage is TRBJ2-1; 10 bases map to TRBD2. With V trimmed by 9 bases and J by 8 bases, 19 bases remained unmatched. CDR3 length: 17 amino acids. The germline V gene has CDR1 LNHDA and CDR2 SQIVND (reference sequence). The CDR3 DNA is TGTGCCAGCACGAACGAGGGGACTAGCGCCTTAGTTGATGAGCAGTTCTTC. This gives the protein CASTNEGTSALVDEQFF.

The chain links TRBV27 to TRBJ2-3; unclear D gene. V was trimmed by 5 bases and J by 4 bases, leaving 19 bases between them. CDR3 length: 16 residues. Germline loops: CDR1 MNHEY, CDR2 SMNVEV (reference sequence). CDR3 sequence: CASSQKIGVRADTQYF. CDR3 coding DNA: TGTGCCAGCAGTCAAAAAATCGGAGTAAGGGCAGATACGCAGTATTTT.

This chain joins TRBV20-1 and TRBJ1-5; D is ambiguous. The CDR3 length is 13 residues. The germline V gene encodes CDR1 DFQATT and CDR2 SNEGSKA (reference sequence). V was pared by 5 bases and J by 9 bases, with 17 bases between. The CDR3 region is CSAQGLSSWPQHF. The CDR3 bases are TGCAGTGCTCAAGGACTGTCTTCGTGGCCCCAGCATTTT.

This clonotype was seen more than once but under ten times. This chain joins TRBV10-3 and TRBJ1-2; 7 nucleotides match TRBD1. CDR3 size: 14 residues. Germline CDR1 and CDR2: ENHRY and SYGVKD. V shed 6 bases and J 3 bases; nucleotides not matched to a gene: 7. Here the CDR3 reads CAISAAGTDYGYTF. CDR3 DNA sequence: TGTGCCATCAGCGCGGCCGGGACAGACTATGGCTACACCTTC.

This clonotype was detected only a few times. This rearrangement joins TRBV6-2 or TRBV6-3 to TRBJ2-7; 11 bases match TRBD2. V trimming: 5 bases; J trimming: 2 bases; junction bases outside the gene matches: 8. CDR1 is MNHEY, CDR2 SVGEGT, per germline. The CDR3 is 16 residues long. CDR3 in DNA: TGTGCCAGCAGTCCCGGGACTAGCGGCGCCCCCTACGAGCAGTACTTC. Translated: CASSPGTSGAPYEQYF.

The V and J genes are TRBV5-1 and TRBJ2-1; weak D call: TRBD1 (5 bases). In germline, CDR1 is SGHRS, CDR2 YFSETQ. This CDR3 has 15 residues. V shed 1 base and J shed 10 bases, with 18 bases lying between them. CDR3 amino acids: CASSLSGPSRLEQFF. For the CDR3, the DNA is TGCGCCAGCAGCTTGTCAGGGCCCAGTCGCCTCGAGCAGTTCTTC.

The CDR3, as DNA: TGTGCCAGCAGAAACGGACAGGGTAGGAATTCACCCCTCCACTTT. Its protein is CASRNGQGRNSPLHF. The V gene is TRBV7-9, the J gene TRBJ1-6, with 8 bases matching TRBD1. This CDR3 has 15 residues. Losses at the gene ends were 6 bases for V and 7 bases for J; bases not matched to a gene: 8. Per the germline V gene, CDR1 is SEHNR and CDR2 is FQNEAQ (reference sequence).

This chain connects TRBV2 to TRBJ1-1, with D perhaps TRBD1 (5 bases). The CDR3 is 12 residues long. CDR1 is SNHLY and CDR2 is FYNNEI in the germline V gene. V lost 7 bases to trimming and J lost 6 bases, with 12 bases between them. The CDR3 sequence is CASTGGRAEAFF. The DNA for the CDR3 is TGTGCCAGCACTGGGGGTCGCGCTGAAGCTTTCTTT. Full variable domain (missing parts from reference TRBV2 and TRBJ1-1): EPEVTQTPSHQVTQMGQEVILRCVPISNHLYFYWYRQILGQKVEFLVSFYNNEISEKSEIFDDQFSVERPDGSNFTLKIRSTKLEDSAMYFCASTGGRAEAFFGQGTRLTVV.

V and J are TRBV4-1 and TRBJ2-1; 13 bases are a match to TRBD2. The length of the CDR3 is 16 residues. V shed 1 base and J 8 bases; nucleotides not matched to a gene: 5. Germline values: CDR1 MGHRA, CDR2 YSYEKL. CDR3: CASSQVRTSGSDEQFF. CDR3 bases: TGCGCCAGCAGCCAAGTTAGGACTAGCGGGAGTGATGAGCAGTTCTTC.

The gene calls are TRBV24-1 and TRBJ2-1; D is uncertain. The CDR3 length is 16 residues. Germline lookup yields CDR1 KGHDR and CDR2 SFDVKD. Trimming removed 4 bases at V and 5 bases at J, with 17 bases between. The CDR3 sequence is CATSDLDLHEHNEQFF. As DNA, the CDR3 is TGTGCCACCAGTGACCTTGACCTCCACGAGCACAATGAGCAGTTCTTC.

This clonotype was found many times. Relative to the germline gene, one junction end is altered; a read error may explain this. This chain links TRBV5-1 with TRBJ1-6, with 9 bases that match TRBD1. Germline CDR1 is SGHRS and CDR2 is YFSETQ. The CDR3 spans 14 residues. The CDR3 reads CASSLDRGNSPLHF. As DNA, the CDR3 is TGTGCCAGCTCACTCGACAGGGGGAATTCACCCCTCCACTTT.

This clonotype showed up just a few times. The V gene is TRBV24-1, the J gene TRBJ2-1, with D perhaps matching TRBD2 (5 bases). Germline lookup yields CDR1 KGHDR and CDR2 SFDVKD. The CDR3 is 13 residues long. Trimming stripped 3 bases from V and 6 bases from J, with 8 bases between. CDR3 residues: CATSDGRSNEQFF. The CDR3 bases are TGTGCCACCAGTGATGGGAGATCCAATGAGCAGTTCTTC.

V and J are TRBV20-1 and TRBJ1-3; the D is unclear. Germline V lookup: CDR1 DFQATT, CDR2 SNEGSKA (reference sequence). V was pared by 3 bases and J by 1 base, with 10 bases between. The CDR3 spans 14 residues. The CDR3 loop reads CSARVANSGNTIYF. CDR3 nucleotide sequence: TGCAGTGCTAGGGTAGCGAATTCTGGAAACACCATATATTTT.

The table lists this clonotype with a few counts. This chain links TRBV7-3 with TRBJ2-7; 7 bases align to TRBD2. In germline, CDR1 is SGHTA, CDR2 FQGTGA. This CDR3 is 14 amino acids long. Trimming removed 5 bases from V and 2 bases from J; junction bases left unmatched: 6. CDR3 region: CASSARGVPYEQYF. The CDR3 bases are TGTGCCAGCAGCGCACGGGGGGTCCCCTACGAGCAGTACTTC.

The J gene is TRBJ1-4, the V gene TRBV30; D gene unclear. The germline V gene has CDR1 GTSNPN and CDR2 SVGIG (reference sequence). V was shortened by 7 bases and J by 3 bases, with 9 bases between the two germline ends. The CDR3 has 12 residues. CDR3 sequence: CASKRANEKLFF. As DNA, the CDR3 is TGTGCCTCAAAACGGGCTAATGAAAAACTGTTTTTT.

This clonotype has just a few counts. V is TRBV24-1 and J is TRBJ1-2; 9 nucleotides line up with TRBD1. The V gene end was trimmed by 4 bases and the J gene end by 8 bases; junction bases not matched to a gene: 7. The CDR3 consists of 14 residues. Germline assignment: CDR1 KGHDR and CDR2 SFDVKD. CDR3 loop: CATSDRGQGWGYTF. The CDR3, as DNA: TGTGCCACCAGTGACCGCGGACAGGGGTGGGGCTACACCTTC.

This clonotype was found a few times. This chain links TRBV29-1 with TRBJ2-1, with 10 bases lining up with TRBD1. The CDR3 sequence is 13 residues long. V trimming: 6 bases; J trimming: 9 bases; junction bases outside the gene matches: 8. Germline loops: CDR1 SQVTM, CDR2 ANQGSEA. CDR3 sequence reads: CSVSGTGVSEQFF. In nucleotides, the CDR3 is TGCAGCGTGTCCGGGACAGGGGTGTCTGAGCAGTTCTTC.

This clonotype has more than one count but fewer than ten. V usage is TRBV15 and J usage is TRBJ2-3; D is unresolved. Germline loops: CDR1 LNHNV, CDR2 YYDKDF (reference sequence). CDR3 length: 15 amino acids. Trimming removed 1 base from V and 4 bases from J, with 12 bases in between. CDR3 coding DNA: TGTGCCACCAGCAGAGCAGTGGGTGAGGCAGATACGCAGTATTTT. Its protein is CATSRAVGEADTQYF.

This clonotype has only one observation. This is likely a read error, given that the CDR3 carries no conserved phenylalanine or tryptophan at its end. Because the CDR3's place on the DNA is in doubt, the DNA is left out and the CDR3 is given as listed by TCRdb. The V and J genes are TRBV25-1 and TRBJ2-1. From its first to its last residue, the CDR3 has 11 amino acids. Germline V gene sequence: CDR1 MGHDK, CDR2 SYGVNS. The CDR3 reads CASSERQRRFL.

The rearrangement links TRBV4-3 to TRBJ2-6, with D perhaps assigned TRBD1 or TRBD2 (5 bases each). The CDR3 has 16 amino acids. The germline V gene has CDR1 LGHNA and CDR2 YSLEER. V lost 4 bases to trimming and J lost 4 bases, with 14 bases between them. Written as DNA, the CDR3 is TGCGCCAGCAGCCGGGGCGCCGGGGTCGGGGCCAACGTCCTGACTTTC. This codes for CASSRGAGVGANVLTF.

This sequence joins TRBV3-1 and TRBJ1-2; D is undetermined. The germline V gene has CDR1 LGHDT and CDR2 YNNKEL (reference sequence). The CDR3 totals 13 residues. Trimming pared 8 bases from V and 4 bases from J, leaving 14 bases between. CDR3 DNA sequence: TGTGCCAGCGCCCCCGGCCGGACCTATGGCTACACCTTC. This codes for CASAPGRTYGYTF.

CDR3 nucleotide sequence: TGCGCCAGCAGCCAAGGCCGCACATCTGGAAACACCATATATTTT. This codes for CASSQGRTSGNTIYF. The V and J genes are TRBV4-1 and TRBJ1-3, with unresolved D. This CDR3 has 15 residues. The germline V gene encodes CDR1 MGHRA and CDR2 YSYEKL. The germline V and J ends were trimmed by 1 base and 1 base, with 8 bases remaining between them.

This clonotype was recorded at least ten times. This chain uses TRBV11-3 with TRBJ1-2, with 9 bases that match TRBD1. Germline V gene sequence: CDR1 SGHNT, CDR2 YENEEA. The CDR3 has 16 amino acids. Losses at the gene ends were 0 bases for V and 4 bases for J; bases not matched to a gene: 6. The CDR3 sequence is CASSLEMTGGIYGYTF. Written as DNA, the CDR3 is TGTGCCAGCAGCTTAGAGATGACAGGGGGGATCTATGGCTACACCTTC.

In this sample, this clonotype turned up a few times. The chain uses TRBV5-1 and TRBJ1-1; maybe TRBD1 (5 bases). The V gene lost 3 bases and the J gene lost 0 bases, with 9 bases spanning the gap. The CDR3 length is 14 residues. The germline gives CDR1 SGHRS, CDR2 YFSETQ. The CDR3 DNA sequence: TGCGCCAGCAGCTGGGGCCGCATGAACACTGAAGCTTTCTTT. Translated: CASSWGRMNTEAFF.

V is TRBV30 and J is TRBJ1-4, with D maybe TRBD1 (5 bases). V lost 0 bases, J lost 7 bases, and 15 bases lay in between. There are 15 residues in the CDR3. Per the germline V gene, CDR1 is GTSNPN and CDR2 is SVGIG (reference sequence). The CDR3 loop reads CAWSVSPGLREKLFF. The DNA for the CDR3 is TGTGCCTGGAGTGTATCCCCAGGGCTTCGTGAAAAACTGTTTTTT.

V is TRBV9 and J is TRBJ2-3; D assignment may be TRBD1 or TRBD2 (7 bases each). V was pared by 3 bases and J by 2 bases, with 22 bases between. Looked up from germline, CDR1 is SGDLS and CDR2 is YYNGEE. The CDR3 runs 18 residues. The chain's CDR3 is CASSASGRGQDVTDTQYF. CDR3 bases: TGTGCCAGCAGCGCTAGCGGAAGGGGGCAAGACGTCACAGATACGCAGTATTTT.